One sample yielded the 19 T cell receptor beta chains listed below, sequenced in a study of response to subunit inactivated influenza vaccine. TCRdb fed the RT-PCR reads into MiXCR, producing one record per CDR3 protein. In the table there are more than 150,000 distinct CDR3 sequences, approximately 12% of which are singletons. The sample here was CD8+ T cells sorted from PBMCs, taken about 24 months after vaccination. These receptors all stem from a man between 50 and 75 years old who received an inactivated influenza vaccine.

The chain employs TRBV20-1 and TRBJ1-5, with D hard to call. The CDR3 sequence is 16 residues long. V dropped 0 bases and J dropped 5 bases, with 17 bases sitting between them. The germline V gene encodes CDR1 DFQATT and CDR2 SNEGSKA (reference sequence). CDR3 DNA: TGCAGTGCTAGAGATAATTACGGAAGGTTCGATCAGCCCCAGCATTTT. This codes for CSARDNYGRFDQPQHF.

The V gene is TRBV10-3, the J gene TRBJ2-1; 7 bases align to TRBD1. This CDR3 has 14 residues. The ends lost 5 bases at V and 7 bases at J; junction bases unmatched: 8. CDR1 and CDR2 (germline): ENHRY, SYGVKD. This CDR3 reads CAISHRGERNEQFF. CDR3 bases: TGTGCCATCAGTCACAGGGGAGAACGGAATGAGCAGTTCTTC.

The chain carries TRBV7-9 and TRBJ2-3; tentative D call: TRBD2 (5 bases). Deletions cut 6 bases from V and 2 bases from J, with 12 bases between. The germline V gene encodes CDR1 SEHNR and CDR2 FQNEAQ (reference sequence). This CDR3 comprises 14 residues. CDR3 DNA: TGTGCCAGCAGGTCGGGAACTTCCACAGATACGCAGTATTTT. This encodes CASRSGTSTDTQYF.

This clonotype was seen many times. J is TRBJ2-2 and V is TRBV3-1, with D tentatively TRBD2 (6 bases). The V gene lost 4 bases and the J gene lost 6 bases, with 12 bases spanning the gap. Looked up from germline, CDR1 is LGHDT and CDR2 is YNNKEL (reference sequence). The CDR3 has 14 amino acids. In DNA form, the CDR3 reads TGTGCCAGCAGCCGGGGGGACGAGTCCGGGGAGCTGTTTTTT. Amino acids: CASSRGDESGELFF.

This clonotype was counted a few times. The rearrangement uses TRBV4-1 and TRBJ2-7; unclear D gene. Germline V gives CDR1 MGHRA, CDR2 YSYEKL. The germline V and J ends were trimmed by 0 bases and 0 bases, with 9 bases remaining between them. CDR3 length: 15 amino acids. CDR3 region: CASSQDEKSSYEQYF. The CDR3 region has the DNA TGCGCCAGCAGCCAAGATGAGAAGAGCTCCTACGAGCAGTACTTC.

The chain has TRBV7-2 and TRBJ2-5; D not certain. The CDR3 is made up of 14 amino acids. Trimming took 2 bases from V and 1 from J, leaving 8 bases between them. Looked up from germline, CDR1 is SGHTA and CDR2 is FQGNSA. The CDR3 loop reads CASSLYPVQETQYF. CDR3 coding DNA: TGTGCCAGCAGCTTATATCCGGTCCAAGAGACCCAGTACTTC.

The V and J genes are TRBV4-3 and TRBJ2-7, with 10 bases identical to TRBD1. Germline V gene lookup returns CDR1 LGHNA and CDR2 YSLEER. The CDR3 is 16 residues long. The V segment lost 0 bases and the J segment 4 bases; nucleotides outside the gene matches: 6. DNA for the CDR3: TGCGCCAGCAGCCAAGAAGGCCCGGGACAGGGGTACGAGCAGTACTTC. Translating it yields CASSQEGPGQGYEQYF.

The chain recombines TRBV2 with TRBJ2-2; D gene uncertain. Per germline, CDR1 SNHLY and CDR2 FYNNEI. Trimming removed 7 bases from V and 0 bases from J, with 6 bases in between. CDR3 length equals 13 residues. The CDR3 sequence is CASNWANTGELFF. DNA for the CDR3: TGTGCCAGCAACTGGGCGAACACCGGGGAGCTGTTTTTT.

This clonotype was seen many times. The chain is built from TRBV4-3 and TRBJ2-2; no reliable D call. The germline CDR1 and CDR2 sequences are LGHNA and YSLEER. V was shortened by 1 base and J by 7 bases, with 10 bases between the two germline ends. The CDR3 loop spans 14 amino acids. CDR3 region: CASSQVASYGELFF. The CDR3 nucleotides are TGCGCCAGCAGCCAAGTTGCCAGCTACGGGGAGCTGTTTTTT.

This clonotype has ten or more counts. The chain joins TRBV20-1 to TRBJ2-7; possible D gene TRBD1, 5 bases. CDR3 length equals 13 residues. The ends were cut back, 1 base at V and 2 bases at J, with 9 bases in the middle. CDR1 and CDR2 (germline): DFQATT, SNEGSKA (reference sequence). In DNA form, the CDR3 reads TGCAGTGCTAGAGCCAGGGTTACCTACGAGCAGTACTTC. This sequence encodes CSARARVTYEQYF.

This clonotype was counted between two and nine times. The rearrangement uses TRBV7-9 and TRBJ2-7, with D possibly matching TRBD1 (7 bases). Germline V gene sequence: CDR1 SEHNR, CDR2 FQNEAQ (reference sequence). Between the trimmed V and J ends, which lost 1 base and 3 bases, there was a span of 13 bases. This CDR3 comprises 15 residues. The CDR3 DNA reads TGTGCCAGCAGCTTAGAGCCCAGGGGGGACTACGAGCAGTACTTC. Its translation is CASSLEPRGDYEQYF.

This clonotype was seen a few times. The chain is built from TRBV10-3 and TRBJ2-3, with D uncertain. Germline assignment: CDR1 ENHRY and CDR2 SYGVKD. With 3 bases removed from V and 2 bases from J, the gap between germline ends came to 9 bases. The CDR3 loop spans 14 amino acids. The CDR3 DNA reads TGTGCCATCAGTGATCGGTCTATCACAGATACGCAGTATTTT. Residues: CAISDRSITDTQYF.

This clonotype was found a few times. The chain joins TRBV15 to TRBJ1-4, with a tentative D call TRBD1 (6 bases). The CDR3 sequence is 19 residues long. V lost 0 bases and J lost 3, with 20 bases in between. Germline CDR1 LNHNV, CDR2 YYDKDF (reference sequence). CDR3 protein: CATSRDFWSQGTPNEKLFF. The CDR3 coding sequence is TGTGCCACCAGCAGAGATTTCTGGAGTCAAGGGACACCTAATGAAAAACTGTTTTTT.

The V gene is TRBV29-1, the J gene TRBJ2-1; no clear D gene. CDR3 length: 12 residues. V was trimmed by 5 bases and J by 7 bases, leaving 12 bases between them. Germline V gene lookup returns CDR1 SQVTM and CDR2 ANQGSEA. The CDR3 loop is CSVPKGVNEQFF. As DNA, the CDR3 is TGCAGCGTTCCCAAAGGAGTTAATGAGCAGTTCTTC.

The chain links TRBV4-2 to TRBJ1-4; tentative D call: TRBD1 (6 bases). Trimming stripped 1 base from V and 5 bases from J, with 11 bases between. Germline lookup yields CDR1 LGHNA and CDR2 YNFKEQ. CDR3 size: 15 residues. CDR3 coding DNA: TGTGCCAGCAGCCAAGCCGAGGGGGGGAATGAAAAACTGTTTTTT. This translates into CASSQAEGGNEKLFF.

This clonotype has just a few counts. The chain's CDR3 is CAISEPDRGLSTEAFF. The CDR3 coding sequence is TGTGCCATCAGTGAGCCCGACAGGGGTCTCTCCACTGAAGCTTTCTTT. The chain recombines TRBV10-3 with TRBJ1-1, with 8 bases identical to TRBD1. V lost 2 bases to trimming and J lost 4 bases; unmatched junction nucleotides: 9. The germline gives CDR1 ENHRY, CDR2 SYGVKD. The CDR3 has 16 residues.

This clonotype has ten or more counts. The DNA of the CDR3 is TGCGCCAGCAGCTTGTGGCAGGGGGGACCCTACGAGCAGTACTTC. Translated: CASSLWQGGPYEQYF. J is TRBJ2-7 and V is TRBV5-1, with D perhaps TRBD1 (7 bases). Trimming shortened V by 1 base and J by 2 bases, and 13 bases separated the two germline ends. The length of the CDR3 is 15 residues. Germline loops: CDR1 SGHRS, CDR2 YFSETQ.

V gene TRBV2 combines with J gene TRBJ2-5; tentative D call: TRBD1 (6 bases). The CDR3 contains 16 residues. V lost 7 bases and J lost 4, with 22 bases in between. CDR1 is SNHLY, CDR2 FYNNEI, per germline. The CDR3 DNA reads as TGTGCCAGCACCACTAGGACAGAATTGAGTGGAGAGACCCAGTACTTC. Protein sequence: CASTTRTELSGETQYF.

This clonotype was recorded a few times. The rearrangement uses TRBV20-1 and TRBJ1-2; unclear D gene. The V gene's germline CDR1 is DFQATT and CDR2 SNEGSKA (reference sequence). Trimming removed 0 bases at V and 0 bases at J, with 8 bases between. The CDR3 sequence is 14 residues long. CDR3 bases: TGCAGTGCTAGAGAGGGCAGAGCTAACTATGGCTACACCTTC. Its translation: CSAREGRANYGYTF.